Listed below are T cell receptor beta chains from one sample, sequenced in a study of T cell changes during pregnancy in multiple sclerosis. This table comes from immunoSEQ multiplex PCR, and its TCRdb copy is limited to in-frame clones, with some not included. Altogether approximately 72,000 clones are present, 90% to 95% being singletons, with the ten largest covering 1.5% to 2%. The sample consisted of peripheral blood, taken in the first trimester of pregnancy. These receptor sequences come from a female donor in good health, enrolled as a control in a pregnancy study. CDR3s include the opening cysteine and the closing phenylalanine or tryptophan. Each record gives: D gene, clone size, J gene, V gene, CDR3 protein, CDR3 DNA. D genes are given only for firm matches. Only some rows state a clone size, as once, few, many or a class for expanded clones.

d_gene: TRBD1
abundance: NA
j_gene: TRBJ2-2
v_gene: TRBV29-1
CDR3aa: CSVEGQGDAGELFF
CDR3nt: TGCAGCGTGGAGGGACAGGGCGACGCCGGGGAGCTGTTTTTT

d_gene: TRBD1
abundance: NA
j_gene: TRBJ1-1
v_gene: TRBV7-9
CDR3aa: CASLGDRKNTEAFF
CDR3nt: TGTGCCAGCTTGGGGGACAGAAAGAACACTGAAGCTTTCTTT

d_gene: TRBD1
abundance: NA
j_gene: TRBJ2-7
v_gene: TRBV5-8
CDR3aa: CASRPGTGSFYEQYF
CDR3nt: TGTGCCAGCAGGCCCGGGACAGGGTCTTTTTACGAGCAGTACTTC

d_gene: NA
abundance: NA
j_gene: TRBJ2-7
v_gene: TRBV4-1
CDR3aa: CASSQQSSSSYEQYF
CDR3nt: TGCGCCAGCAGCCAGCAATCATCCAGCTCCTACGAGCAGTACTTC

d_gene: TRBD2
abundance: NA
j_gene: TRBJ2-5
v_gene: TRBV30
CDR3aa: CAWSGGSGKTQYF
CDR3nt: TGTGCCTGGAGTGGCGGTAGCGGGAAGACCCAGTACTTC

d_gene: TRBD1
abundance: NA
j_gene: TRBJ2-3
v_gene: TRBV27
CDR3aa: CASSLGGQAYTDTQYF
CDR3nt: TGTGCCAGCAGTTTGGGCGGACAGGCTTACACAGATACGCAGTATTTT

d_gene: TRBD1
abundance: NA
j_gene: TRBJ2-1
v_gene: TRBV5-1
CDR3aa: CASSSQGNPYNEQFF
CDR3nt: TGCGCCAGCAGCTCACAGGGGAACCCCTACAATGAGCAGTTCTTC

d_gene: NA
abundance: NA
j_gene: TRBJ2-1
v_gene: TRBV5-5
CDR3aa: CASSFSSGTNYNEQFF
CDR3nt: TGTGCCAGCAGCTTCAGTTCGGGGACAAACTACAATGAGCAGTTCTTC

d_gene: NA
abundance: NA
j_gene: TRBJ2-6
v_gene: TRBV28
CDR3aa: CASSFRGRLDLSGANVLTF
CDR3nt: TGTGCCAGCAGTTTCCGTGGTCGCCTAGACCTTTCTGGGGCCAACGTCCTGACTTTC

d_gene: TRBD1
abundance: NA
j_gene: TRBJ2-7
v_gene: TRBV28
CDR3aa: CASSFTGTGARYEQYF
CDR3nt: TGTGCCAGCAGTTTTACCGGGACAGGGGCCAGGTACGAGCAGTACTTC

d_gene: NA
abundance: NA
j_gene: TRBJ1-2
v_gene: TRBV25-1
CDR3aa: CASSASTVFNYGYTF
CDR3nt: TGTGCCAGCAGTGCCTCGACAGTTTTTAACTATGGCTACACCTTC

d_gene: NA
abundance: once
j_gene: TRBJ2-5
v_gene: TRBV15
CDR3aa: CATSRGGSRGRETQYF
CDR3nt: TGTGCCACCAGCAGAGGGGGGAGCAGGGGCCGGGAGACCCAGTACTTC

d_gene: TRBD2
abundance: NA
j_gene: TRBJ2-1
v_gene: TRBV19
CDR3aa: CASSVSGSSYNEQFF
CDR3nt: TGTGCCAGTAGTGTCAGCGGGAGCTCCTACAATGAGCAGTTCTTC

d_gene: NA
abundance: NA
j_gene: TRBJ2-2
v_gene: TRBV5-1
CDR3aa: CASSIPPNTGELFF
CDR3nt: TGCGCCAGCAGCATCCCTCCTAACACCGGGGAGCTGTTTTTT

d_gene: NA
abundance: NA
j_gene: TRBJ2-4
v_gene: TRBV5-1
CDR3aa: CASSLAQGPAKNIQYF
CDR3nt: TGCGCCAGCAGCTTGGCACAGGGTCCAGCCAAAAACATTCAGTACTTC

d_gene: NA
abundance: NA
j_gene: TRBJ1-5
v_gene: TRBV28
CDR3aa: CASRTGNQPQHF
CDR3nt: TGTGCCAGCAGAACGGGCAATCAGCCCCAGCATTTT

d_gene: TRBD2
abundance: NA
j_gene: TRBJ2-1
v_gene: TRBV11-2
CDR3aa: CASSLSGSSGRTEQFF
CDR3nt: TGTGCCAGCAGCTTAAGCGGGTCTAGCGGGAGAACTGAGCAGTTCTTC

d_gene: NA
abundance: NA
j_gene: TRBJ2-7
v_gene: TRBV28
CDR3aa: CASSIQGLREQYF
CDR3nt: TGTGCCAGCAGTATTCAGGGGTTGAGGGAGCAGTACTTC

d_gene: NA
abundance: NA
j_gene: TRBJ1-3
v_gene: TRBV7-9
CDR3aa: CASSSPDRMGNTIYF
CDR3nt: TGTGCCAGCAGCTCCCCCGACAGGATGGGAAACACCATATATTTT

d_gene: TRBD1
abundance: once
j_gene: TRBJ2-3
v_gene: TRBV19
CDR3aa: CATLGDRGPTDTQYF
CDR3nt: TGTGCCACTCTCGGGGACAGGGGGCCGACAGATACGCAGTATTTT

d_gene: TRBD2
abundance: NA
j_gene: TRBJ2-7
v_gene: TRBV5-6
CDR3aa: CASSFKDGWIAGETYEQYF
CDR3nt: TGTGCCAGCAGCTTCAAGGACGGGTGGATAGCGGGAGAAACTTACGAGCAGTACTTC

d_gene: TRBD1
abundance: NA
j_gene: TRBJ2-7
v_gene: TRBV19
CDR3aa: CASSIAADGQGGHEQYF
CDR3nt: TGTGCCAGTAGTATAGCAGCTGACGGACAGGGGGGACACGAGCAGTACTTC

d_gene: NA
abundance: NA
j_gene: TRBJ1-5
v_gene: TRBV5-1
CDR3aa: CASSLGFGGVQPQHF
CDR3nt: TGCGCCAGCAGCTTGGGGTTTGGAGGGGTCCAGCCCCAGCATTTT

d_gene: TRBD1
abundance: NA
j_gene: TRBJ2-7
v_gene: TRBV6-5
CDR3aa: CASSLDRGAYEQYF
CDR3nt: TGTGCCAGCAGTCTTGACAGGGGGGCCTACGAGCAGTACTTC

d_gene: NA
abundance: NA
j_gene: TRBJ2-7
v_gene: TRBV5-1
CDR3aa: CASSLADRQLYEQYF
CDR3nt: TGCGCCAGCAGCTTGGCGGACAGACAACTTTACGAGCAGTACTTC

d_gene: NA
abundance: NA
j_gene: TRBJ2-4
v_gene: TRBV2
CDR3aa: CASNVGERAKNIQYF
CDR3nt: TGTGCCAGCAACGTAGGGGAAAGGGCCAAAAACATTCAGTACTTC

d_gene: TRBD2
abundance: NA
j_gene: TRBJ2-1
v_gene: TRBV11-3
CDR3aa: CASSLLSGSDYNEQFF
CDR3nt: TGTGCCAGCAGCTTGCTTAGCGGGAGTGACTACAATGAGCAGTTCTTC

d_gene: NA
abundance: NA
j_gene: TRBJ2-3
v_gene: TRBV5-4
CDR3aa: CASSLSTSNGADTQYF
CDR3nt: TGTGCCAGCAGCTTGTCGACTAGTAATGGGGCAGATACGCAGTATTTT

d_gene: TRBD2
abundance: NA
j_gene: TRBJ2-1
v_gene: TRBV6-5
CDR3aa: CASSRASGTEQFF
CDR3nt: TGTGCCAGCAGTCGGGCTAGCGGGACGGAGCAGTTCTTC

d_gene: TRBD1
abundance: NA
j_gene: TRBJ2-7
v_gene: TRBV18
CDR3aa: CASSSQGPPSYEQYF
CDR3nt: TGTGCCAGCTCATCACAGGGGCCACCCTCCTACGAGCAGTACTTC

d_gene: TRBD1
abundance: few
j_gene: TRBJ1-1
v_gene: TRBV7-9
CDR3aa: CASSLGTGLTITEAFF
CDR3nt: TGTGCCAGCAGCTTAGGGACAGGGCTTACCATCACTGAAGCTTTCTTT

d_gene: NA
abundance: NA
j_gene: TRBJ2-4
v_gene: TRBV6-5
CDR3aa: CASSSTDLKNIQYF
CDR3nt: TGTGCCAGCAGTTCGACAGACCTTAAAAACATTCAGTACTTC

d_gene: NA
abundance: NA
j_gene: TRBJ1-5
v_gene: TRBV28
CDR3aa: CASSLGGSNQPQHF
CDR3nt: TGTGCCAGCTCCCTGGGGGGTAGCAATCAGCCCCAGCATTTT

d_gene: NA
abundance: NA
j_gene: TRBJ2-3
v_gene: TRBV6-1
CDR3aa: CASSGRDSTDTQYF
CDR3nt: TGTGCCAGCAGTGGGCGGGACAGCACAGATACGCAGTATTTT

d_gene: TRBD2
abundance: few
j_gene: TRBJ2-1
v_gene: TRBV7-2
CDR3aa: CASSLGLAGNNEQFF
CDR3nt: TGTGCCAGCAGCCTAGGACTAGCGGGGAACAATGAGCAGTTCTTC

d_gene: NA
abundance: NA
j_gene: TRBJ2-7
v_gene: TRBV6-6
CDR3aa: CASSYPQGPPHYEQYF
CDR3nt: TGTGCCAGCAGTTACCCGCAGGGCCCCCCCCACTACGAGCAGTACTTC

d_gene: NA
abundance: NA
j_gene: TRBJ2-7
v_gene: TRBV2
CDR3aa: CASRSGTYEQYF
CDR3nt: TGTGCCAGCAGGTCCGGGACTTACGAGCAGTACTTC

d_gene: TRBD2
abundance: once
j_gene: TRBJ2-5
v_gene: TRBV9
CDR3aa: CASSNRYSTLAGGPETQYF
CDR3nt: TGTGCCAGCAGCAACCGGTATTCAACTCTAGCGGGAGGGCCCGAGACCCAGTACTTC

d_gene: TRBD1
abundance: NA
j_gene: TRBJ1-5
v_gene: TRBV6-6
CDR3aa: CASSFGLTGTNQPQHF
CDR3nt: TGTGCCAGCAGTTTCGGATTGACAGGGACGAATCAGCCCCAGCATTTT

d_gene: TRBD1
abundance: once
j_gene: TRBJ2-3
v_gene: TRBV6-6
CDR3aa: CASSYPRGQGTDTQYF
CDR3nt: TGTGCCAGCAGTTACCCTAGAGGACAGGGCACAGATACGCAGTATTTT

d_gene: NA
abundance: NA
j_gene: TRBJ1-1
v_gene: TRBV7-2
CDR3aa: CASSLMSTEAFF
CDR3nt: TGTGCCAGCAGCTTAATGAGCACTGAAGCTTTCTTT

d_gene: NA
abundance: once
j_gene: TRBJ2-7
v_gene: TRBV5-6
CDR3aa: CASSLGSLSYEQYF
CDR3nt: TGTGCCAGCAGCTTGGGCAGTCTCTCCTACGAGCAGTACTTC

d_gene: TRBD1
abundance: few
j_gene: TRBJ1-4
v_gene: TRBV19
CDR3aa: CASSIGQVGNEKLFF
CDR3nt: TGTGCCAGTAGTATTGGACAGGTCGGTAATGAAAAACTGTTTTTT

d_gene: NA
abundance: once
j_gene: TRBJ1-1
v_gene: TRBV19
CDR3aa: CASSFRGVNTEAFF
CDR3nt: TGTGCCAGTAGTTTCAGGGGTGTGAACACTGAAGCTTTCTTT

d_gene: NA
abundance: NA
j_gene: TRBJ2-1
v_gene: TRBV6-6
CDR3aa: CASSYSGASNEQFF
CDR3nt: TGTGCCAGCAGTTACTCTGGGGCCTCCAATGAGCAGTTCTTC

d_gene: TRBD1
abundance: once
j_gene: TRBJ2-3
v_gene: TRBV28
CDR3aa: CASNRGLSTDTQYF
CDR3nt: TGTGCCAGCAACAGGGGGCTTAGCACAGATACGCAGTATTTT

d_gene: TRBD2
abundance: NA
j_gene: TRBJ2-1
v_gene: TRBV5-5
CDR3aa: CASSPGLAGVEQFF
CDR3nt: TGTGCCAGCAGCCCGGGACTAGCGGGAGTTGAGCAGTTCTTC

d_gene: NA
abundance: NA
j_gene: TRBJ2-7
v_gene: TRBV4-2
CDR3aa: CASSQGTGGGGSYEQYF
CDR3nt: TGTGCCAGCAGCCAAGGAACGGGCGGTGGAGGCTCCTACGAGCAGTACTTC

d_gene: TRBD1
abundance: NA
j_gene: TRBJ2-7
v_gene: TRBV5-1
CDR3aa: CASSLGRGPVYEQYF
CDR3nt: TGCGCCAGCAGCTTGGGAAGGGGGCCAGTCTACGAGCAGTACTTC

d_gene: NA
abundance: NA
j_gene: TRBJ2-7
v_gene: TRBV5-8
CDR3aa: CASSLDYEQYF
CDR3nt: TGTGCCAGCAGCCTAGACTACGAGCAGTACTTC

d_gene: NA
abundance: NA
j_gene: TRBJ2-1
v_gene: TRBV6-1
CDR3aa: CASSVWQGNYNEQFF
CDR3nt: TGTGCCAGCAGTGTTTGGCAGGGGAACTACAATGAGCAGTTCTTC

d_gene: NA
abundance: NA
j_gene: TRBJ2-7
v_gene: TRBV27
CDR3aa: CASSPPPVKRGSEQYF
CDR3nt: TGTGCCAGCAGTCCGCCACCCGTCAAACGAGGTTCCGAGCAGTACTTC